These 9 T cell receptor beta chains share one sample of origin, sequenced in a study of blood T cell repertoires in COVID-19 (dated by TCRdb to about 2020). Library preparation was by the immunoSEQ multiplex PCR assay. Imported from immuneACCESS, the table was reduced by TCRdb to in-frame sequences with V and J called. These copies leave out some clones; in studies compared against another copy, an unresolved V gene accounts for under half, and the cause of the remainder is not known. A total of over 200,000 clones appear in this sample, 80% to 90% of them only once. The ten largest clones add up to about 9.9% of the sample. Sequenced material: peripheral blood. Receptors were obtained from a man in his forties or fifties with COVID-19, enrolled during active disease.

This sequence joins TRBV30 and TRBJ2-2, with 7 bases identical to TRBD1. This CDR3 comprises 13 residues. V dropped 1 base and J dropped 4; count of bases not matched to a gene: 0. Germline CDR1 reads GTSNPN; CDR2 reads SVGIG (reference sequence). CDR3 in DNA: TGTGCCTGGAGTGGGACAGGCACCGGGGAGCTGTTTTTT. Amino acids: CAWSGTGTGELFF.

V gene TRBV6-4 combines with J gene TRBJ2-1, with 12 bases matching TRBD2. Unmatched junction bases numbered 4, after V lost 0 bases and J lost 7 bases. Per the germline V gene, CDR1 is MRHNA and CDR2 is SNTAGT. The CDR3 loop spans 16 amino acids. In DNA, the CDR3 is TGTGCCAGCAGTGACTCGGCTAGCGGGGGGGTAAATGAGCAGTTCTTC. This gives the protein CASSDSASGGVNEQFF.

Points on this clone: This sample includes further DNA sequences coding for the same CDR3. The gene calls are TRBV15 and TRBJ1-2, with D possibly being TRBD1 (5 bases). V gave up 3 bases and J gave up 2 bases, with 7 bases separating them. Germline CDR1 reads LNHNV; CDR2 reads YYDKDF (reference sequence). The CDR3 has 13 amino acids. The CDR3 DNA is TGTGCCACCAGCAGCGACAGAAACTATGGCTACACCTTC. Translated: CATSSDRNYGYTF.

The chain has TRBV5-1 and TRBJ1-4; TRBD1 might be the D (5 bases). The ends were cut back, 3 bases at V and 3 bases at J, with 15 bases in the middle. This CDR3 has 16 amino acids. CDR1 SGHRS and CDR2 YFSETQ come from the germline V gene. The CDR3 reads CASSSGQLEANEKLFF. The CDR3 bases are TGCGCCAGCAGCTCTGGACAACTCGAAGCTAATGAAAAACTGTTTTTT.

This sequence joins TRBV4-3 and TRBJ2-2, with TRBD2 identical over 12 bases. Germline V CDR1 and CDR2: LGHNA, YSLEER. The CDR3 sequence is 16 residues long. J gave up 6 bases and V 2 bases, and 4 bases lay outside the gene matches. CDR3: CASSQRGLAGSGELFF. Written as DNA, the CDR3 is TGCGCCAGCAGCCAACGGGGACTAGCGGGTTCCGGGGAGCTGTTTTTT.

V gene TRBV7-9 combines with J gene TRBJ2-1, with D tentatively TRBD2 (5 bases). Germline assignment: CDR1 SEHNR and CDR2 FQNEAQ (reference sequence). V lost 5 bases, J lost 0 bases, and 14 bases lay in between. The CDR3 spans 16 residues. The CDR3 loop is CASSAWERSSYNEQFF. The CDR3 DNA follows: TGTGCCAGCAGCGCATGGGAGAGGAGCTCCTACAATGAGCAGTTCTTC.

The rearrangement joins TRBV30 to TRBJ2-1; 9 bases agree with TRBD2. The germline V gene encodes CDR1 GTSNPN and CDR2 SVGIG (reference sequence). V was pared by 0 bases and J by 5 bases, with 5 bases of the junction left unmatched. This CDR3 is 15 amino acids long. The CDR3 spells CAWSVLAGSNNEQFF. CDR3 nucleotide sequence: TGTGCCTGGAGTGTACTAGCGGGTTCTAACAATGAGCAGTTCTTC.

The genes are TRBV28 and TRBJ2-5, with unresolved D. Germline CDR1 and CDR2: MDHEN and SYDVKM. The CDR3 is 12 residues long. The V end was cut by 7 bases, the J end by 5 bases, with 11 bases between. As DNA, the CDR3 is TGTGCCAGCAATCAACCCGGGGAGACCCAGTACTTC. Amino acid sequence: CASNQPGETQYF.

The genes are TRBV6-1 and TRBJ1-1, with 9 positions matching TRBD1. Looked up from germline, CDR1 is MNHNS and CDR2 is SASEGT. V was clipped by 2 bases and J by 3 bases; unmatched bases: 4. The CDR3 is 15 amino acids. The CDR3 reads CASSETGDRDTEAFF. CDR3 in DNA: TGTGCCAGCAGTGAAACTGGGGACAGGGACACTGAAGCTTTCTTT.